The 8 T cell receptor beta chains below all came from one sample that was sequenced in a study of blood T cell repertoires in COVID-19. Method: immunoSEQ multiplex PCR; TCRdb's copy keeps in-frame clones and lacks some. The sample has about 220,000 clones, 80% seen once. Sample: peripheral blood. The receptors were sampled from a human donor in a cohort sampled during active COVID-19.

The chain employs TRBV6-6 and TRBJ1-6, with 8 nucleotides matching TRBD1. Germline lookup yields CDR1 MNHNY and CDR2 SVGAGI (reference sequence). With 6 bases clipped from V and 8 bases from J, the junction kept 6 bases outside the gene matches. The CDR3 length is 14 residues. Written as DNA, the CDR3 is TGTGCCAGCAGCCGGACAGGGCCCGATTCACCCCTCCACTTT. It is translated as CASSRTGPDSPLHF.

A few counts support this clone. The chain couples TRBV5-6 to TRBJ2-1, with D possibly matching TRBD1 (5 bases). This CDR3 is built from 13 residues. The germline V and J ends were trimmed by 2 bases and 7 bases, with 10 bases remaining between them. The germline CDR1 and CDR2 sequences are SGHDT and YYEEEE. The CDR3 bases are TGTGCCAGCAGCTTCCTATCAGGGAATGAGCAGTTCTTC. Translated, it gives CASSFLSGNEQFF.

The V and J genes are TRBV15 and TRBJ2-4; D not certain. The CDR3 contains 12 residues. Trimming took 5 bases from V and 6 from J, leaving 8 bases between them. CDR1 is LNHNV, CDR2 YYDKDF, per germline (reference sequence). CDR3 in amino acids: CATSEERNIQYF. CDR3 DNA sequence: TGTGCCACCAGCGAGGAGCGAAACATTCAGTACTTC.

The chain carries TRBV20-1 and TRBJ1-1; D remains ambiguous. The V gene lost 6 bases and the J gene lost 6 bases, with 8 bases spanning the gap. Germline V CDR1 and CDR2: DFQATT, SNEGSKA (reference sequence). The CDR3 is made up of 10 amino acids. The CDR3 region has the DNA TGCAGTGCATCTAGCTCTGAAGCTTTCTTT. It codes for CSASSSEAFF.

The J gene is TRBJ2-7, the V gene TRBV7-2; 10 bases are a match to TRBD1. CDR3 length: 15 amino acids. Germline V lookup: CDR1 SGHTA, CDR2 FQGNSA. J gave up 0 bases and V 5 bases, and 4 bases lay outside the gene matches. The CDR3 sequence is CASSLGQGSSYEQYF. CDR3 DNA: TGTGCCAGCAGCCTGGGACAGGGGAGCTCCTACGAGCAGTACTTC.

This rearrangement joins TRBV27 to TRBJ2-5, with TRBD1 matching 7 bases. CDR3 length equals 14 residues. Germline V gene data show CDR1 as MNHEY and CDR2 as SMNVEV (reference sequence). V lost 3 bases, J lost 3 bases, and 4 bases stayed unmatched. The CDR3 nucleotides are TGTGCCAGCAGTTTCCTGGACAGGAAAGAGACCCAGTACTTC. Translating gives CASSFLDRKETQYF.

The CDR3 region is CASSQVFSRGDGGELFF. Here the CDR3 DNA reads TGCGCCAGCAGCCAAGTCTTTTCCAGGGGCGATGGCGGGGAGCTGTTTTTT. The chain recombines TRBV4-3 with TRBJ2-2; TRBD1 might be the D (6 bases). The germline gives CDR1 LGHNA, CDR2 YSLEER. There are 17 residues in the CDR3. Trimming left V 1 base short and J 7 bases short, with 19 bases between.

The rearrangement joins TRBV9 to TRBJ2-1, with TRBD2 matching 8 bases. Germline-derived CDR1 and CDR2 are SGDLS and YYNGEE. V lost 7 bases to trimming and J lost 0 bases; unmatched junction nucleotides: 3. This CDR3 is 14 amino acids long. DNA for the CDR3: TGTGCCAGCCGGAGCGGGAGCTCCTACAATGAGCAGTTCTTC. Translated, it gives CASRSGSSYNEQFF.